The sequence of this TCR beta chain was determined in a study of blood T cell repertoires in COVID-19. The germline V gene encodes CDR1 MDHEN and CDR2 SYDVKM. This CDR3 has 13 residues. V dropped 6 bases and J dropped 10; count of bases not matched to a gene: 11. Assay used: immunoSEQ multiplex PCR; TCRdb lists only in-frame clones, some missing. The sample lists approximately 300,000 clones; roughly 87% were seen once. The chain employs TRBV28 and TRBJ1-1; 7 positions agree with TRBD1. The sequenced material came from peripheral blood. This TCR was recovered from a man aged 18 to 35 with active or convalescent COVID-19. The CDR3 protein is CASSLEGARTAFF. The CDR3 DNA is TGTGCCAGCAGCCTAGAGGGGGCGCGTACAGCTTTCTTT.